Listed here are 8 T cell receptor beta chains from one sample, sequenced in a study of beta chain features in type 1 diabetes. Their antigens are not known. Expressed TCRB transcripts were sequenced after all isolated RNA was converted to cDNA. Assay: immunoSEQ multiplex PCR; the TCRdb copy retains only in-frame clones and omits some. The profile shows about 160,000 clones, 6.5% to 10% of them singletons. Study results and caveats: Type 1 diabetes patients had TCRB CDR3s that were shorter (moderately but significantly so) in all four CD4+ subsets.

The sequencing sample was made of central memory CD4+ T cells from blood. The origin of the receptors is a woman younger than 30 with type 1 diabetes.

The chain combines TRBV4-3 with TRBJ2-3; 15 bases line up with TRBD2. This CDR3 spans 18 amino acids. Germline V gives CDR1 LGHNA, CDR2 YSLEER. V lost 3 bases, J lost 6 bases, and 10 bases stayed unmatched. The CDR3 DNA sequence: TGCGCCAGCAGCCACAGGACTAGCGGGGGGGGCCTGCGGGATACGCAGTATTTT. Protein sequence: CASSHRTSGGGLRDTQYF.

This clone came up many times. V and J are TRBV29-1 and TRBJ1-2, with D possibly TRBD1 on 6 matching bases. V lost 7 bases and J lost 4, with 10 bases in between. The germline gives CDR1 SQVTM, CDR2 ANQGSEA. The CDR3 runs to 11 residues. This CDR3 is CSAVGGYGYTF. The CDR3 nucleotides read TGCAGCGCTGTAGGGGGCTATGGCTACACCTTC. Full variable domain (remainder filled in from reference TRBV29-1 and TRBJ1-2): SAVISQKPSRDICQRGTSLTIQCQVDSQVTMMFWYRQQPGQSLTLIATANQGSEATYESGFVIDKFPISRPNLTFSTLTVSNMSPEDSSIYLCSAVGGYGYTFGSGTRLTVV.

This clone was counted between two and nine times. The chain combines TRBV7-3 with TRBJ1-2, with 10 bases that match TRBD1. V lost 5 bases, J lost 8 bases, and 5 bases stayed unmatched. Germline V gene lookup returns CDR1 SGHTA and CDR2 FQGTGA. This CDR3 spans 13 amino acids. The CDR3 is CASSEDRGQGYTF. DNA of the CDR3: TGTGCCAGCAGCGAAGACAGGGGGCAAGGCTACACCTTC.

About this clone: At one end, the junction sequence differs from germline, possibly due to a read error. The chain carries TRBV7-8 and TRBJ1-2; D call uncertain. This CDR3 has 11 amino acids. Germline lookup yields CDR1 SGHVS and CDR2 FQNEAQ. Here the CDR3 DNA reads TGTGCCAGCAGCTTCCTCGACACGACCAAGTTC. Its translation: CASSFLDTTKF.

The chain joins TRBV7-6 to TRBJ2-1, with 9 bases lining up with TRBD1. Unmatched junction bases numbered 11, after V lost 5 bases and J lost 9 bases. The CDR3 extends over 15 amino acids. The germline V gene encodes CDR1 SGHVS and CDR2 FNYEAQ. CDR3 sequence reads: CASSLLGQGGGEQFF. CDR3 bases: TGTGCCAGCAGCCTGCTGGGACAGGGAGGGGGTGAGCAGTTCTTC.

This rearrangement joins TRBV7-2 to TRBJ1-2, with 9 nucleotides matching TRBD1. Germline V lookup: CDR1 SGHTA, CDR2 FQGNSA. V gave up 5 bases and J gave up 7 bases; unmatched junction bases: 8. This CDR3 has 14 amino acids. CDR3 sequence (DNA): TGTGCCAGCAGCCCGGGACAGGGCGTACTTGGCTACACCTTC. This sequence encodes CASSPGQGVLGYTF.

This clone was detected only a few times. The chain is built from TRBV6-5 and TRBJ2-1; D is uncertain. Germline loops: CDR1 MNHEY, CDR2 SVGAGI. V lost 2 bases to trimming and J lost 2 bases, with 10 bases between them. The CDR3 is made up of 15 amino acids. CDR3 in DNA: TGTGCCAGCAGTTACGACGGGTCCCCCTACAATGAGCAGTTCTTC. The encoded protein is CASSYDGSPYNEQFF.

The rearrangement links TRBV7-3 to TRBJ2-1; no clear D gene. V lost 5 bases, J lost 12 bases, and 14 bases lay in between. The CDR3 covers 12 residues. Per germline, CDR1 SGHTA and CDR2 FQGTGA. The CDR3: CASSRPGGLQFF. As DNA, the CDR3 is TGTGCCAGCAGCCGACCGGGTGGCCTGCAGTTCTTC.